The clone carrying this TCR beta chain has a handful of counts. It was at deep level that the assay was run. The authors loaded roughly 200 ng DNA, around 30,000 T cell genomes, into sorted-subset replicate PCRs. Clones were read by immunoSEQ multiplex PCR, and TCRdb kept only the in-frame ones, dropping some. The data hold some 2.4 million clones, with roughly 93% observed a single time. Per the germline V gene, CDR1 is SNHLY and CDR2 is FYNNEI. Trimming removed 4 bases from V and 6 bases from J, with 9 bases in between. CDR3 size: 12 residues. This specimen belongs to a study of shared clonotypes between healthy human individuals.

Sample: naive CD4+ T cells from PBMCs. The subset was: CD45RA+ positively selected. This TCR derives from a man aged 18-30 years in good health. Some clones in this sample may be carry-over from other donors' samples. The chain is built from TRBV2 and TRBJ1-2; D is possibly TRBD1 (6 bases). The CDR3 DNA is TGTGCCAGCAGTGTTAAGGGGGATGGCTACACCTTC. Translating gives CASSVKGDGYTF. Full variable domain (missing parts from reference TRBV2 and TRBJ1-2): EPEVTQTPSHQVTQMGQEVILRCVPISNHLYFYWYRQILGQKVEFLVSFYNNEISEKSEIFDDQFSVERPDGSNFTLKIRSTKLEDSAMYFCASSVKGDGYTFGSGTRLTVV.